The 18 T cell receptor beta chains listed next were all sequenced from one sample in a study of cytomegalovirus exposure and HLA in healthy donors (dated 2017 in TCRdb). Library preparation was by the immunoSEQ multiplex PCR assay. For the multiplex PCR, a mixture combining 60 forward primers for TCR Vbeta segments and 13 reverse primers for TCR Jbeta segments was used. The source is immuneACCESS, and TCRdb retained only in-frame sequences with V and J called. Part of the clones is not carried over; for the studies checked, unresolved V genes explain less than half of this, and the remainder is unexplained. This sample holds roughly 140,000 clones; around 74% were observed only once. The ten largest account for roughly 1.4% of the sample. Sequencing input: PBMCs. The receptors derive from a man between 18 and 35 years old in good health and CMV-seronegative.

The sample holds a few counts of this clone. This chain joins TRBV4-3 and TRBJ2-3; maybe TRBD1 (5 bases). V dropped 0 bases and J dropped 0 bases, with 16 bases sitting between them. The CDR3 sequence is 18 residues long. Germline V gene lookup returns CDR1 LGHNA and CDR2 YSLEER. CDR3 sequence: CASSQDLGQLLSTDTQYF. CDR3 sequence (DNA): TGCGCCAGCAGCCAAGATCTGGGGCAGCTTCTTAGCACAGATACGCAGTATTTT.

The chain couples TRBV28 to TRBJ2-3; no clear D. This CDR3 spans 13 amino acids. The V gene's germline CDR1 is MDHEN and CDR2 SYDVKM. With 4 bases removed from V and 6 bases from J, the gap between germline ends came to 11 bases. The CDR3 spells CASSSPKLDTQYF. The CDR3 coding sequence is TGTGCCAGCAGTTCCCCTAAGTTGGATACGCAGTATTTT. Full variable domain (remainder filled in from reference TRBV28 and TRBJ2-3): DVKVTQSSRYLVKRTGEKVFLECVQDMDHENMFWYRQDPGLGLRLIYFSYDVKMKEKGDIPEGYSVSREKKERFSLILESASTNQTSMYLCASSSPKLDTQYFGPGTRLTVL.

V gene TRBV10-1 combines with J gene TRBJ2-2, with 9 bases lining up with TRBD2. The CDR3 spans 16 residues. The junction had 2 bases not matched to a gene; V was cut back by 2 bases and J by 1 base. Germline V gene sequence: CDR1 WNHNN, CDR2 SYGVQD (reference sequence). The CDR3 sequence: CASSEGSGRNTGELFF. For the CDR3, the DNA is TGCGCCAGCAGTGAGGGTAGCGGGAGGAACACCGGGGAGCTGTTTTTT.

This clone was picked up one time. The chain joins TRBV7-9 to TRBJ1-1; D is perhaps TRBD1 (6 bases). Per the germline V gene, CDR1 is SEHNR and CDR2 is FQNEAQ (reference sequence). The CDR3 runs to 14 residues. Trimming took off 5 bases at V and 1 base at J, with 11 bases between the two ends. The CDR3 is CASSPRGANTEAFF. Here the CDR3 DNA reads TGTGCCAGCAGCCCCAGGGGCGCGAACACTGAAGCTTTCTTT.

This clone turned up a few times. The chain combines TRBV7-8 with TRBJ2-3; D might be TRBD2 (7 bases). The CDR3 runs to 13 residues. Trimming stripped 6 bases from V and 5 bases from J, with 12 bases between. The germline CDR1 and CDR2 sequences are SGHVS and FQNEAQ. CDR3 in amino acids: CASRPGGQDTQYF. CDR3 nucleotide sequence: TGTGCCAGCAGACCCGGGGGGCAAGATACGCAGTATTTT. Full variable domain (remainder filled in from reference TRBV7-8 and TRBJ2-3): GAGVSQSPRYKVAKRGQDVALRCDPISGHVSLFWYQQALGQGPEFLTYFQNEAQLDKSGLPSDRFFAERPEGSVSTLKIQRTQQEDSAVYLCASRPGGQDTQYFGPGTRLTVL.

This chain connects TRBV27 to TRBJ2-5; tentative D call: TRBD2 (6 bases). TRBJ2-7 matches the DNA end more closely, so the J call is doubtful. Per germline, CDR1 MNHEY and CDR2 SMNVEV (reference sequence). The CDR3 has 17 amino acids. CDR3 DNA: TGTGCCAGCGGGGATAGAGGGCGCGGGATGTCGAGCTACGAGCAGTACTTC. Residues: CASGDRGRGMSSYEQYF.

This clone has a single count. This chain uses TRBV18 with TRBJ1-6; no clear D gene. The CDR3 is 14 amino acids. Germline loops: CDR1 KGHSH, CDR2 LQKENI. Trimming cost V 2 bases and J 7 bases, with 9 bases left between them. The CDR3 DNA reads TGTGCCAGCTCACCAAGCCCCTTAAATTCACCCCTCCACTTT. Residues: CASSPSPLNSPLHF.

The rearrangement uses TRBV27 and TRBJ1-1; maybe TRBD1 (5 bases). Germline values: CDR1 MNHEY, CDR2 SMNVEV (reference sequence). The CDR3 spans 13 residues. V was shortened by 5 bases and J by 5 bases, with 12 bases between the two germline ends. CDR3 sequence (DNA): TGTGCCAGCAGTCCCCGGGGGTATACTGAAGCTTTCTTT. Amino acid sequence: CASSPRGYTEAFF.

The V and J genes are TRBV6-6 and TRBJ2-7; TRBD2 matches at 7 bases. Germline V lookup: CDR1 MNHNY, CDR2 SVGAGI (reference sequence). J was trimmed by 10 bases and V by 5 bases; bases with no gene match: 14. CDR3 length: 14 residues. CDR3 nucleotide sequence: TGTGCCAGCAGTACCCGGGGAGGAGGGGAGGGACAGTACTTC. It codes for CASSTRGGGEGQYF.

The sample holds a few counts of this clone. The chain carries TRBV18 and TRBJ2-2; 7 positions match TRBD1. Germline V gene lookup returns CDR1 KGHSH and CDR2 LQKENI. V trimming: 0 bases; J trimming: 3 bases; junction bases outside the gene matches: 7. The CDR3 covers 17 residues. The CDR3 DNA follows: TGTGCCAGCTCACCACCGCCACAGGGGAAGGACACCGGGGAGCTGTTTTTT. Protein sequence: CASSPPPQGKDTGELFF.

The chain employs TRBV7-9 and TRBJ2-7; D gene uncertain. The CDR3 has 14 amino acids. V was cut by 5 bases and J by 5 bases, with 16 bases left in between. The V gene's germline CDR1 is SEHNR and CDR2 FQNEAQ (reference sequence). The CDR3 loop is CASSPPWPGDEQYF. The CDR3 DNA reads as TGTGCCAGCAGCCCACCCTGGCCGGGTGACGAGCAGTACTTC.

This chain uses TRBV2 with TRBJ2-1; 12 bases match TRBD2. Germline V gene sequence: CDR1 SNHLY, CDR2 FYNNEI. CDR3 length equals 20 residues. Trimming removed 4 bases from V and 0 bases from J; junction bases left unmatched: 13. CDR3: CASSGGHGLAGLSSYNEQFF. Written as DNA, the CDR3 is TGTGCCAGCAGTGGAGGTCATGGACTAGCGGGGTTAAGCTCCTACAATGAGCAGTTCTTC.

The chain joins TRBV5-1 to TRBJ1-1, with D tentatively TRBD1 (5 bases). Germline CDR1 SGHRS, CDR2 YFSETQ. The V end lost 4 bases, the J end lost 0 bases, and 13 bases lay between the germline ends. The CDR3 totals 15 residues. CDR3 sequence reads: CASSPRGTLNTEAFF. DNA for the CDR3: TGCGCCAGCAGCCCACGGGGGACCTTGAACACTGAAGCTTTCTTT.

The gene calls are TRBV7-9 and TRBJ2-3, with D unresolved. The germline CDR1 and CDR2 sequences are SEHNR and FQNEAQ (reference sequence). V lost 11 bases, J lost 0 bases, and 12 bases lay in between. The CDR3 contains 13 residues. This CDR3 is CAEVLPSTDTQYF. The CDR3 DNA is TGTGCCGAGGTACTTCCTAGCACAGATACGCAGTATTTT.

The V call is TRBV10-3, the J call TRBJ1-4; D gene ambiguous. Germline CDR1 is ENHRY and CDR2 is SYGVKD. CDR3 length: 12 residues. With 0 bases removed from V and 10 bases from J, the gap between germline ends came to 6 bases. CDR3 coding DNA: TGTGCCATCAGTGAGTCCTCCGGAAAACTGTTTTTT. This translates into CAISESSGKLFF.

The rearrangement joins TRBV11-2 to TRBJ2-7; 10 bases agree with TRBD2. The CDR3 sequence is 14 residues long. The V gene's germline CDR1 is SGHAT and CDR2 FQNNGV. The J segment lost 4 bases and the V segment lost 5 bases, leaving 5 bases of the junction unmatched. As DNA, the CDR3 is TGTGCCAGCAGCCCCGGGACTAGCGCTTACGAGCAGTACTTC. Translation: CASSPGTSAYEQYF. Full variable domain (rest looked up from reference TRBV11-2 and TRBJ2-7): EAGVAQSPRYKIIEKRQSVAFWCNPISGHATLYWYQQILGQGPKLLIQFQNNGVVDDSQLPKDRFSAERLKGVDSTLKIQPAKLEDSAVYLCASSPGTSAYEQYFGPGTRLTVT.

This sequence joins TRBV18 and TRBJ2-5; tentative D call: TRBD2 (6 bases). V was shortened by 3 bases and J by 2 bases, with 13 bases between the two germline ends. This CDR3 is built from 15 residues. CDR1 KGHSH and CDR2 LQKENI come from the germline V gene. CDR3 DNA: TGTGCCAGCTCACCGTCAGCAGGAGGGCAAGAGACCCAGTACTTC. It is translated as CASSPSAGGQETQYF.

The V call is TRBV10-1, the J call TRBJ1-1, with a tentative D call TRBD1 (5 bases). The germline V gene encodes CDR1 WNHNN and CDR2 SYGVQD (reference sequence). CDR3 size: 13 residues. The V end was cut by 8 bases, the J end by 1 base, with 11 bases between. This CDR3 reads CASRAGQNTEAFF. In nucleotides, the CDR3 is TGCGCCAGCCGGGCAGGGCAGAACACTGAAGCTTTCTTT.